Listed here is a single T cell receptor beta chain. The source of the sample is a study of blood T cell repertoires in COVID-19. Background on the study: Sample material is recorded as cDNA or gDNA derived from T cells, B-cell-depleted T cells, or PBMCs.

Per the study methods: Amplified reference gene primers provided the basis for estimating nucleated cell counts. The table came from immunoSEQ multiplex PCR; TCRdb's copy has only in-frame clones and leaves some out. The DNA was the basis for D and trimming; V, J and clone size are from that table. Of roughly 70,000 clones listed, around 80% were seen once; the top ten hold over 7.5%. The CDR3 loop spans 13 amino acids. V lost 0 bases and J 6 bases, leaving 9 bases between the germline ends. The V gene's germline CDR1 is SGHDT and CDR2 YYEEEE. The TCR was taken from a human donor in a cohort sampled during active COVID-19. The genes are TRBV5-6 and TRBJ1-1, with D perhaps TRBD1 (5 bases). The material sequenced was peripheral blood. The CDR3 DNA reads TGTGCCAGCAGCTTGGCAGGGCCCCCTGAAGCTTTCTTT. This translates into CASSLAGPPEAFF.